This record looks at one T cell receptor beta chain sequence and its context. The antigen is unknown. This record belongs to a study of cytomegalovirus exposure and HLA in healthy donors. Notes on the study in general: The authors later found most CMV-associated TCR beta chains appeared HLA-restricted. Most observed TCR sequences were rare, whereas some public TCRs were detected in many donors.

The donors comprised healthy bone marrow donors. PCR amplification relied on 60 Vbeta primers (plus 13 Jbeta primers). The repertoire was sequenced with immunoSEQ multiplex PCR; TCRdb's copy has only in-frame clones and lacks some. The table has over 110,000 clones, about 80% seen once. Sample: PBMCs. The sequence was obtained from a female donor in good health and CMV-seronegative.

CDR3 amino acids: CASSLSPRSVGYTF. CDR3 DNA: TGTGCCAGCAGTTTATCCCCCCGGAGTGTTGGCTACACCTTC. This chain joins TRBV6-5 and TRBJ1-2; D is uncertain. Looked up from germline, CDR1 is MNHEY and CDR2 is SVGAGI. V was trimmed by 4 bases and J by 7 bases, leaving 16 bases between them. The CDR3 is 14 residues long.